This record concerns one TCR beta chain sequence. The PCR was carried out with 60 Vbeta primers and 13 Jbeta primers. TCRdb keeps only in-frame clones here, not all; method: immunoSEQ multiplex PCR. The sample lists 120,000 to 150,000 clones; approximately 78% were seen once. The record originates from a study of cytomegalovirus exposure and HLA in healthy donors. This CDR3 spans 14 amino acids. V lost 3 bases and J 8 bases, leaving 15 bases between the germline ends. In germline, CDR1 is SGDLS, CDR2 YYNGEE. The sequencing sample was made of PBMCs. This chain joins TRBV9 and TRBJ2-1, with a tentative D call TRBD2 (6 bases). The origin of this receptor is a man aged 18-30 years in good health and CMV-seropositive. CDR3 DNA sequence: TGTGCCAGCAGCGCCGGTCCCTTAGCGGATGAGCAGTTCTTC. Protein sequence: CASSAGPLADEQFF.